The subject of this entry is one T cell receptor (beta chain). This CDR3 is built from 17 residues. Germline values: CDR1 SGHAT, CDR2 FQNNGV. The trim removed 1 base at V and 2 bases at J, leaving 5 bases unmatched. This entry is derived from a study of tumor-infiltrating lymphocytes in primary liver carcinoma. Looking at the study overall: Participating patients were men and women between 30 and 69 years old.

From unsorted bulk tissue weighing roughly 17-31 mg, DNA and RNA were co-extracted. Constant-region priming of about 500 ng total RNA yielded TCR beta cDNA. The TCR beta library was amplified through three nested multiplex PCR rounds in a modified ARM-PCR procedure. Primers for the first two PCR rounds were TRBV1-TRBV30 forward primers and a C-beta reverse primer (about 11 cycles per round). TCRdb reprocessed the multiplex PCR reads with MiXCR, giving one entry per CDR3 protein. The sample lists fewer than 90,000 distinct CDR3 sequences, 65% to 80% seen once, with roughly a fifth in the top ten. The sequencing sample was made of liver tumor tissue from sampling region 1. Specified subset: tumor region T1, superior pole. The chain employs TRBV11-2 and TRBJ2-5, with 12 bases matching TRBD2. The sequence came from a man aged 40-55 years with primary liver carcinoma and hepatitis B virus infection. CDR3 region: CASSLGVLAGGQETQYF. The CDR3 DNA reads TGTGCCAGCAGCTTAGGGGTCCTAGCGGGGGGGCAAGAGACCCAGTACTTC.